This TCR beta chain was sequenced during a study of blood T cell repertoires in COVID-19. As for the study in general: The origin of the acute and convalescent COVID-19 samples was the United States, Italy and Spain. PBMCs, B-cell-depleted T cells, or T cells provided the cDNA or gDNA that made up the material.

As handled by the study authors: Amplified reference gene primers provided the basis for estimating nucleated cell counts. The assay was immunoSEQ multiplex PCR, and TCRdb's table has in-frame clones only and misses some. V, J and clone size derive from that table, while D and trimming were established from the DNA sequence. This sample has roughly 250,000 clones; 75% to 85% occur once, and the top ten carry approximately 4.5%. The sequence came from a woman aged 65 to 85 with acute or convalescent COVID-19. Input material: peripheral blood.

The CDR3 is CAISVEAGVIDYTF. As DNA, the CDR3 is TGTGCCATCAGTGTAGAAGCGGGTGTAATTGACTACACCTTC. The chain employs TRBV10-3 and TRBJ1-2, with no clear D. CDR3 size: 14 residues. Trimming took off 4 bases at V and 10 bases at J, with 19 bases between the two ends. The germline gives CDR1 ENHRY, CDR2 SYGVKD.